This T cell receptor (beta chain) was captured by sequencing in a study of T cell responses to AZD1222 COVID-19 vaccine. Notes on the study in general: It should be noted that donors were predominantly white British and more often female, and clonal diversity was possibly underestimated. Two AZD1222 administrations were followed by greater Spike-specific TCR breadth and depth.

Assay: immunoSEQ multiplex PCR; the TCRdb copy retains only in-frame clones and omits some. The table has under 200,000 clones, about 91% seen once. With regard to this clone: Its antigen is unknown.

The V end was cut by 3 bases, the J end by 6 bases, with 11 bases between. This CDR3 is built from 13 residues. Second doses at about 4 or about 12 weeks were pooled. The rearrangement joins TRBV12-3 or TRBV12-4 to TRBJ1-2; D is unclear. The sample in question was peripheral blood, obtained 28 days after the second AZD1222 dose. The TCR originated in an adult who received the AZD1222 COVID-19 vaccine. CDR3 DNA: TGTGCCAGCAGTTTGAACCTCGGGAATGGCTACACCTTC. As protein: CASSLNLGNGYTF.